A single sample is the source of the 28 T cell receptor beta chains below, sequenced in a study of blood T cells in healthy people across ages. Through a sample-barcoded 5' primer and a J-beta primer mix, a second PCR was run for roughly 6 to 12 cycles. TCRdb reprocessed the 5' RACE reads with MiXCR, giving one entry per CDR3 protein. The repertoire has 1.5 million to 1.8 million distinct CDR3 sequences, roughly two fifths of them found once; the top ten carry around 4%. The sample taken for sequencing was blood. The receptors were sampled from a woman younger than 30 in good health.

This clonotype was recorded a few times. The genes are TRBV6-5 and TRBJ2-1; TRBD2 might be the D (5 bases). Germline V gene sequence: CDR1 MNHEY, CDR2 SVGAGI. The length of the CDR3 is 13 residues. Deletions cut 6 bases from V and 8 bases from J, with 14 bases between. The CDR3 reads CASSPGISHEQFF. CDR3 nucleotides: TGTGCCAGCAGCCCCGGGATCTCGCATGAGCAGTTCTTC.

J is TRBJ2-7 and V is TRBV6-5, with D hard to call. V was pared by 2 bases and J by 1 base, with 6 bases between. Germline-derived CDR1 and CDR2 are MNHEY and SVGAGI. CDR3 length: 13 amino acids. The CDR3 region has the DNA TGTGCCAGCAGTTACCAGTGGTCCTACGAGCAGTACTTC. This translates into CASSYQWSYEQYF.

This chain joins TRBV5-1 and TRBJ2-1; maybe TRBD2 (6 bases). Trimming stripped 0 bases from V and 9 bases from J, with 16 bases between. Germline assignment: CDR1 SGHRS and CDR2 YFSETQ. The CDR3 extends over 15 amino acids. The CDR3 bases are TGCGCCAGCAGCTTGGAGGAGGGTAGCCACGGTGAGCAGTTCTTC. This sequence encodes CASSLEEGSHGEQFF.

The chain recombines TRBV4-1 with TRBJ2-1; D is perhaps TRBD1 (6 bases). This CDR3 is built from 16 residues. Looked up from germline, CDR1 is MGHRA and CDR2 is YSYEKL. Trimming removed 6 bases at V and 4 bases at J, with 19 bases between. The CDR3 loop reads CASRSITGPRYNEQFF. DNA for the CDR3: TGCGCCAGCAGGAGCATAACAGGGCCTAGATACAATGAGCAGTTCTTC.

This clonotype occurred a few times. The chain uses TRBV29-1 and TRBJ1-2; D remains ambiguous. This CDR3 contains 8 residues. Germline loops: CDR1 SQVTM, CDR2 ANQGSEA. The V and J ends lost 6 bases and 13 bases respectively, with 9 bases between them. CDR3 sequence reads: CSVGEVTF. The CDR3 nucleotides are TGCAGCGTCGGAGAGGTCACCTTC.

This chain connects TRBV12-3 or TRBV12-4 to TRBJ2-1; D is unresolved. V lost 2 bases, J lost 8 bases, and 7 bases lay in between. The CDR3 extends over 12 amino acids. The CDR3 nucleotides read TGTGCCAGCAGTTTAATTGTGTATGAGCAGTTCTTC. It specifies CASSLIVYEQFF.

The chain is built from TRBV29-1 and TRBJ2-7; 10 nucleotides match TRBD2. Germline values: CDR1 SQVTM, CDR2 ANQGSEA. The trim removed 6 bases at V and 7 bases at J, leaving 9 bases unmatched. The CDR3 length is 13 residues. As DNA, the CDR3 is TGCAGCGTGGCGGGACTAGCGATCGAGGAGCAGTACTTC. It translates to CSVAGLAIEEQYF.

This clonotype was recorded a few times. This sequence joins TRBV7-3 and TRBJ1-1; TRBD1 matches 7 bases. With V trimmed by 1 base and J by 11 bases, 7 bases remained unmatched. This CDR3 has 13 residues. The germline gives CDR1 SGHTA, CDR2 FQGTGA. The CDR3, as DNA: TGTGCCAGCAGCTTAAGGCCGGACAGGCGGGCTTTCTTT. Translating gives CASSLRPDRRAFF.

The chain is built from TRBV6-6 and TRBJ1-1; D remains ambiguous. The CDR3 is 10 residues long. V lost 2 bases, J lost 7 bases, and 2 bases lay in between. Germline V lookup: CDR1 MNHNY, CDR2 SVGAGI (reference sequence). CDR3 protein: CASSYVEAFF. CDR3 coding DNA: TGTGCCAGCAGTTACGTTGAAGCTTTCTTT.

This chain links TRBV19 with TRBJ1-2; D is possibly TRBD1 (5 bases). V was shortened by 3 bases and J by 6 bases, with 11 bases between the two germline ends. The CDR3 is 13 amino acids. Looked up from germline, CDR1 is LNHDA and CDR2 is SQIVND (reference sequence). CDR3 region: CASSIGGNHGYTF. The CDR3 region has the DNA TGTGCCAGTAGTATCGGGGGTAATCATGGCTACACCTTC.

This clonotype was seen only a few times. The chain combines TRBV4-1 with TRBJ1-6, with D unclear. CDR3 size: 12 residues. The germline V and J ends were trimmed by 5 bases and 12 bases, with 11 bases remaining between them. In germline, CDR1 is MGHRA, CDR2 YSYEKL. CDR3 protein: CASSLFGGPLHF. CDR3 sequence (DNA): TGCGCCAGCAGCTTGTTCGGTGGACCCCTCCACTTT.

This clonotype has a count of ten or more. The J gene is TRBJ2-1, the V gene TRBV10-3; D perhaps matches TRBD2 (5 bases). The V end was cut by 5 bases, the J end by 6 bases, with 5 bases between. Looked up from germline, CDR1 is ENHRY and CDR2 is SYGVKD. This CDR3 has 11 residues. CDR3 sequence (DNA): TGTGCCATCAGTCTAGCCAATGAGCAGTTCTTC. Translation: CAISLANEQFF.

This clonotype was recorded at least ten times. V is TRBV5-1 and J is TRBJ2-3; a possible D gene is TRBD2 (5 bases). The V gene lost 2 bases and the J gene lost 0 bases, with 10 bases spanning the gap. CDR3 size: 15 residues. Per the germline V gene, CDR1 is SGHRS and CDR2 is YFSETQ. The CDR3 nucleotides are TGCGCCAGCAGCTTCATCGGGATAAGCACAGATACGCAGTATTTT. It specifies CASSFIGISTDTQYF. The whole variable domain, remainder taken from reference TRBV5-1 and TRBJ2-3, is KAGVTQTPRYLIKTRGQQVTLSCSPISGHRSVSWYQQTPGQGLQFLFEYFSETQRNKGNFPGRFSGRQFSNSRSEMNVSTLELGDSALYLCASSFIGISTDTQYFGPGTRLTVL.

The chain joins TRBV4-3 to TRBJ2-1; perhaps TRBD2 as D (6 bases). The CDR3 is 15 amino acids. Trimming took 0 bases from V and 8 from J, leaving 14 bases between them. Per germline, CDR1 LGHNA and CDR2 YSLEER. CDR3 sequence reads: CASSQELARFYEQFF. The CDR3 coding sequence is TGCGCCAGCAGCCAAGAGCTAGCGCGATTCTATGAGCAGTTCTTC.

This clonotype has more than one count but fewer than ten. CDR3 nucleotides: TGCAGCGTTGAAAAGGGCTGGTCTGAAGCTTTCTTT. Translation: CSVEKGWSEAFF. This chain connects TRBV29-1 to TRBJ1-1, with D uncertain. Germline V CDR1 and CDR2: SQVTM, ANQGSEA. V lost 2 bases and J 6 bases, leaving 10 bases between the germline ends. This CDR3 comprises 12 residues.

The chain joins TRBV5-1 to TRBJ1-2; 10 bases fit TRBD1. The ends lost 3 bases at V and 7 bases at J; junction bases unmatched: 6. The CDR3 is 14 amino acids. Germline CDR1 SGHRS, CDR2 YFSETQ. Here the CDR3 reads CASSYETGGFGYTF. The CDR3 nucleotides are TGCGCCAGCAGCTACGAGACAGGGGGCTTTGGCTACACCTTC.

In its sample, this clonotype was seen a few times. The chain links TRBV14 to TRBJ2-1; weak D call: TRBD1 (7 bases). V lost 4 bases to trimming and J lost 3 bases, with 13 bases between them. The CDR3 spans 15 residues. Germline CDR1 and CDR2: SGHDN and FVKESK. CDR3 DNA sequence: TGTGCCAGCAGCCGGGGGGACAGCATCTACAATGAGCAGTTCTTC. Translation gives CASSRGDSIYNEQFF.

CDR3 sequence: CASSQDIEARETQYF. The CDR3 DNA follows: TGCGCCAGCAGCCAAGATATCGAGGCTAGGGAGACCCAGTACTTC. The rearrangement uses TRBV4-3 and TRBJ2-5; no definite D call. CDR1 LGHNA and CDR2 YSLEER come from the germline V gene. Trimming removed 0 bases at V and 5 bases at J, with 13 bases between. This CDR3 spans 15 amino acids.

This clonotype showed up just once. The chain has TRBV7-2 and TRBJ2-1, with 13 bases aligning to TRBD2. Germline values: CDR1 SGHTA, CDR2 FQGNSA. V was clipped by 4 bases and J by 8 bases; unmatched bases: 8. The CDR3 consists of 16 residues. The CDR3 region has the DNA TGTGCCAGCAGCTCCTACGGGACTAGCGGGGCCTATGAGCAGTTCTTC. Amino acid sequence: CASSSYGTSGAYEQFF.

V usage is TRBV28 and J usage is TRBJ2-5, with D maybe TRBD2 (6 bases). The J call is in doubt because the DNA end fits TRBJ2-7 better. The CDR3 is 15 residues long. CDR1 and CDR2 from the germline V gene are MDHEN and SYDVKM. CDR3 DNA sequence: TGTGCCAGCAGCTCTCGGGGAGGCAGAAACTACGAGCAGTACTTC. It codes for CASSSRGGRNYEQYF.

This chain joins TRBV7-2 and TRBJ2-2; TRBD1 matches 10 bases. CDR1 and CDR2 (germline): SGHTA, FQGNSA. This CDR3 has 16 residues. Trimming removed 5 bases from V and 5 bases from J; junction bases left unmatched: 8. The CDR3 region is CASSAGTGVYTGELFF. The CDR3 bases are TGTGCCAGCAGCGCCGGGACAGGGGTTTATACCGGGGAGCTGTTTTTT.

The rearrangement uses TRBV6-5 and TRBJ2-5; D not certain. The CDR3 covers 16 residues. The V and J ends lost 5 bases and 3 bases respectively, with 19 bases between them. CDR1 and CDR2 from the germline V gene are MNHEY and SVGAGI. The CDR3 DNA reads TGTGCCAGCAGTCGTGCCCGGGCTCGCCGAAAAGAGACCCAGTACTTC. Its translation is CASSRARARRKETQYF.

This chain joins TRBV7-9 and TRBJ2-7; D may be TRBD1 (7 bases). The germline V gene encodes CDR1 SEHNR and CDR2 FQNEAQ (reference sequence). Between the trimmed V and J ends, which lost 7 bases and 7 bases, there was a span of 23 bases. This CDR3 contains 15 residues. DNA of the CDR3: TGTGCCAGCACCCTGACAGGGACTTCGTTAAATGAGCAGTACTTC. This translates into CASTLTGTSLNEQYF.

Comment on this clonotype: The junction and the germline gene differ at one end; a read error may be behind it. The chain recombines TRBV20-1 with TRBJ2-5; D perhaps matches TRBD2 (6 bases). CDR1 is DFQATT, CDR2 SNEGSKA, per germline (reference sequence). The CDR3 has 14 residues. CDR3 residues: CGASPGEQRETQYF. Here the CDR3 DNA reads TGCGGTGCTTCACCGGGAGAACAGCGGGAGACCCAGTACTTC.

The J gene is TRBJ2-5, the V gene TRBV10-3, with D perhaps TRBD2 (6 bases). This CDR3 comprises 15 residues. The V and J ends lost 0 bases and 11 bases respectively, with 19 bases between them. The germline V gene encodes CDR1 ENHRY and CDR2 SYGVKD. DNA of the CDR3: TGTGCCATCAGTGAGTCGCCCCTGCGGACTAACGGGCAGTACTTC. Translation: CAISESPLRTNGQYF.

The rearrangement joins TRBV2 to TRBJ2-7, with 11 nucleotides matching TRBD1. Germline CDR1 SNHLY, CDR2 FYNNEI. The CDR3 has 17 residues. V was pared by 2 bases and J by 2 bases, with 8 bases of the junction left unmatched. The CDR3 protein is CASSEPLRGQGAYEQYF. CDR3 DNA: TGTGCCAGCAGTGAACCCCTCAGGGGACAGGGGGCCTACGAGCAGTACTTC. Full variable domain (missing parts from reference TRBV2 and TRBJ2-7): EPEVTQTPSHQVTQMGQEVILRCVPISNHLYFYWYRQILGQKVEFLVSFYNNEISEKSEIFDDQFSVERPDGSNFTLKIRSTKLEDSAMYFCASSEPLRGQGAYEQYFGPGTRLTVT.

This clonotype was found once. The rearrangement joins TRBV27 to TRBJ2-2; the D gene is possibly TRBD2 (5 bases). The V end was cut by 8 bases, the J end by 7 bases, with 14 bases between. The CDR3 has 13 amino acids. Germline assignment: CDR1 MNHEY and CDR2 SMNVEV (reference sequence). Here the CDR3 reads CASGLVGYGELFF. The CDR3 DNA sequence: TGTGCCAGCGGACTGGTCGGTTACGGGGAGCTGTTTTTT.

The chain combines TRBV6-4 with TRBJ2-3; 9 bases match TRBD2. Germline values: CDR1 MRHNA, CDR2 SNTAGT. The trim removed 5 bases at V and 6 bases at J, leaving 6 bases unmatched. This CDR3 has 14 amino acids. This CDR3 reads CASSQSGGRDTQYF. DNA for the CDR3: TGTGCCAGCAGTCAAAGCGGGGGGCGCGATACGCAGTATTTT.